One sample yielded the 30 T cell receptor beta chains listed below, sequenced in a study of early T cells in non-severe SARS-CoV-2 infection. MiXCR, run by TCRdb on the 5' RACE reads, gives a single entry per CDR3 protein. The sample has around 50,000 distinct CDR3 sequences, about 4% seen once. Sequences were obtained from whole blood. The receptors stem from an adult who was a healthcare worker with PCR-confirmed SARS-CoV-2 infection or an uninfected control (not recorded which).

V and J are TRBV19 and TRBJ1-2; D not certain. This CDR3 comprises 12 residues. From germline, CDR1 is LNHDA and CDR2 SQIVND (reference sequence). V was shortened by 5 bases and J by 3 bases, with 7 bases between the two germline ends. The CDR3 bases are TGTGCCAGTAGTCCTACGGACTATGGCTACACCTTC. Protein sequence: CASSPTDYGYTF.

This clonotype was seen ten or more times. The chain has TRBV20-1 and TRBJ1-6, with D hard to call. The CDR3 sequence is 13 residues long. CDR1 DFQATT and CDR2 SNEGSKA come from the germline V gene (reference sequence). V lost 6 bases to trimming and J lost 15 bases, with 21 bases between them. DNA for the CDR3: TGCAGTGCCGCCTCTTCGGGTACATTTCACCTCCACTTT. This translates into CSAASSGTFHLHF.

The rearrangement links TRBV19 to TRBJ2-7; D is unclear. This CDR3 region has 14 residues. CDR1 and CDR2 (germline): LNHDA, SQIVND (reference sequence). The V and J ends lost 5 bases and 1 base respectively, with 12 bases between them. The chain's CDR3 is CASSLLGSSYEQYF. The DNA of the CDR3 is TGTGCCAGTAGTCTACTGGGGTCTTCCTACGAGCAGTACTTC.

Note on this clonotype: This may come from a read error, since a much larger clone is one base off. V usage is TRBV7-2 and J usage is TRBJ1-2, with 8 bases lining up with TRBD1. V lost 5 bases and J lost 2; bases outside the gene matches: 4. Germline CDR1 SGHTA, CDR2 FQGNSA. The CDR3 runs to 14 residues. As DNA, the CDR3 is TGTGCCAGCAGCATAGGACAGGGAAACTATGGCTACACCTTC. Its protein is CASSIGQGNYGYTF.

This clonotype was seen at least ten times. The chain carries TRBV18 and TRBJ1-2; D gene uncertain. V was clipped by 3 bases and J by 3 bases, with 17 bases between them. The CDR3 is 16 residues long. Germline V CDR1 and CDR2: KGHSH, LQKENI. CDR3 protein: CASSPEPATQYYGYTF. The CDR3 coding sequence is TGTGCCAGCTCACCTGAACCGGCGACCCAGTACTATGGCTACACCTTC.

This clonotype has ten or more counts. This sequence joins TRBV27 and TRBJ2-5; no definite D call. The germline gives CDR1 MNHEY, CDR2 SMNVEV (reference sequence). V lost 3 bases and J 2 bases, leaving 7 bases between the germline ends. The CDR3 is made up of 13 amino acids. CDR3 region: CASSLSFQETQYF. In DNA form, the CDR3 reads TGTGCCAGCAGTTTGAGTTTTCAAGAGACCCAGTACTTC.

In its sample, this clonotype was seen a few times. The genes are TRBV10-3 and TRBJ2-2, with 7 nucleotides matching TRBD1. Germline values: CDR1 ENHRY, CDR2 SYGVKD. The CDR3 covers 18 residues. Unmatched junction bases numbered 13, after V lost 3 bases and J lost 3 bases. The CDR3 nucleotides read TGTGCCATCAGTGACTCAGTTCTGACAGGGCAACACACCGGGGAGCTGTTTTTT. Translated: CAISDSVLTGQHTGELFF.

This clonotype was detected only a few times. The chain recombines TRBV6-2 or TRBV6-3 with TRBJ1-5, with 7 bases that match TRBD1. The CDR3 consists of 14 residues. Germline V gene sequence: CDR1 MNHEY, CDR2 SVGEGT. The trim removed 7 bases at V and 6 bases at J, leaving 9 bases unmatched. This CDR3 reads CASNDRQGAQPQHF. DNA of the CDR3: TGTGCCAGCAACGATCGACAGGGAGCTCAGCCCCAGCATTTT.

This clonotype was detected ten times or more. The gene calls are TRBV13 and TRBJ2-3; 7 bases line up with TRBD2. Trimming at V came to 4 bases and at J to 3 bases, leaving 7 bases not matched to a gene. The CDR3 totals 15 residues. The V gene's germline CDR1 is PRHDT and CDR2 FYEKMQ (reference sequence). The DNA of the CDR3 is TGTGCCAGCAGCTCCCGACTAGCTACAACAGATACGCAGTATTTT. Translated, it gives CASSSRLATTDTQYF. The complete variable domain, with remaining parts taken from reference TRBV13 and TRBJ2-3, reads AAGVIQSPRHLIKEKRETATLKCYPIPRHDTVYWYQQGPGQDPQFLISFYEKMQSDKGSIPDRFSAQQFSDYHSELNMSSLELGDSALYFCASSSRLATTDTQYFGPGTRLTVL.

This clonotype has at least ten counts. The rearrangement uses TRBV15 and TRBJ2-3; D remains ambiguous. The V gene lost 3 bases and the J gene lost 2 bases, with 18 bases spanning the gap. Germline CDR1 is LNHNV and CDR2 is YYDKDF (reference sequence). The length of the CDR3 is 17 residues. The CDR3 sequence is CATSRATPDGYTDTQYF. CDR3 DNA sequence: TGTGCCACCAGCAGGGCCACCCCGGACGGCTACACAGATACGCAGTATTTT.

This clonotype was counted only a few times. This chain links TRBV20-1 with TRBJ2-3; TRBD1 is a possible D gene (5 bases). This CDR3 comprises 15 residues. The germline gives CDR1 DFQATT, CDR2 SNEGSKA (reference sequence). V was clipped by 8 bases and J by 1 base, with 19 bases between them. In DNA form, the CDR3 reads TGCAGTCCGAGTCCAGCAGGGTCCCGCACAGATACGCAGTATTTT. It codes for CSPSPAGSRTDTQYF.

This clonotype came up many times. The chain links TRBV11-2 to TRBJ2-3, with D perhaps matching TRBD2 (7 bases). The CDR3 spans 18 residues. CDR1 and CDR2 (germline): SGHAT, FQNNGV. V lost 5 bases to trimming and J lost 6 bases, with 27 bases between them. Here the CDR3 reads CASSTQPWGSGGPDTQYF. The DNA for the CDR3 is TGTGCCAGCAGCACCCAACCCTGGGGTTCGGGGGGCCCGGATACGCAGTATTTT.

This clonotype was seen at least ten times. This rearrangement joins TRBV29-1 to TRBJ1-1; D ambiguous. Deletions cut 4 bases from V and 6 bases from J, with 15 bases between. CDR1 and CDR2 (germline): SQVTM, ANQGSEA. This CDR3 comprises 13 residues. CDR3 sequence reads: CSVVDPEGAEAFF. CDR3 nucleotide sequence: TGCAGCGTTGTAGACCCCGAGGGCGCTGAAGCTTTCTTT.

On this clonotype itself: This may come from a read error, since a much larger clone is one base off. The rearrangement uses TRBV7-2 and TRBJ1-1; D gene unclear. In germline, CDR1 is SGHTA, CDR2 FQGNSA. CDR3 length: 13 amino acids. CDR3 protein: CVSSLAVNTEAFF. The CDR3 DNA reads TGTGTCAGCAGCTTAGCGGTGAACACTGAAGCTTTCTTT.

This clonotype was recorded many times. The chain employs TRBV7-6 and TRBJ1-3, with D perhaps matching TRBD1 (5 bases). Trimming removed 1 base from V and 4 bases from J, with 29 bases in between. The CDR3 totals 21 residues. CDR1 SGHVS and CDR2 FNYEAQ come from the germline V gene. The CDR3 DNA reads as TGTGCCAGCAGCTTAGTGGGATTAGGGGTTTCAGGTGACCCGAGCGGAAACACCATATATTTT. Amino acid sequence: CASSLVGLGVSGDPSGNTIYF. Filled out from reference TRBV7-6 and TRBJ1-3, the complete variable domain reads GAGVSQSPRYKVTKRGQDVALRCDPISGHVSLYWYRQALGQGPEFLTYFNYEAQQDKSGLPNDRFSAERPEGSISTLTIQRTEQRDSAMYRCASSLVGLGVSGDPSGNTIYFGEGSWLTVV.

This clonotype occurred a few times. V usage is TRBV20-1 and J usage is TRBJ2-5; D not certain. Trimming took off 3 bases at V and 5 bases at J, with 7 bases between the two ends. The CDR3 consists of 11 residues. Germline V gene lookup returns CDR1 DFQATT and CDR2 SNEGSKA (reference sequence). The DNA of the CDR3 is TGCAGTGCTAGTCCTAAGGAGACCCAGTACTTC. Translation gives CSASPKETQYF.

This clonotype was counted ten times or more. The rearrangement joins TRBV5-1 to TRBJ2-1; tentative D call: TRBD1 (5 bases). Trimming pared 2 bases from V and 8 bases from J, leaving 8 bases between. The germline CDR1 and CDR2 sequences are SGHRS and YFSETQ. This CDR3 has 12 residues. In nucleotides, the CDR3 is TGCGCCAGCAGCTTAGACAGCGATGAGCAGTTCTTC. The encoded protein is CASSLDSDEQFF.

This clonotype has ten or more counts. V and J are TRBV6-6 and TRBJ1-6, with 8 bases that match TRBD1. The CDR3 runs to 16 residues. CDR1 MNHNY and CDR2 SVGAGI come from the germline V gene (reference sequence). The ends lost 4 bases at V and 6 bases at J; junction bases unmatched: 8. In nucleotides, the CDR3 is TGTGCCAGCAGTTCCGGACAGGGCGGATTTAATTCACCCCTCCACTTT. Its protein product is CASSSGQGGFNSPLHF.

This clonotype was recorded at least ten times. V gene TRBV7-2 combines with J gene TRBJ2-1; the D is unclear. The CDR3 contains 12 residues. Trimming pared 7 bases from V and 7 bases from J, leaving 11 bases between. The germline CDR1 and CDR2 sequences are SGHTA and FQGNSA. CDR3 sequence: CASTPRANEQFF. The CDR3 bases are TGTGCCAGCACCCCCCGGGCAAATGAGCAGTTCTTC.

This clonotype has ten or more counts. This chain connects TRBV19 to TRBJ2-4; no clear D. CDR1 LNHDA and CDR2 SQIVND come from the germline V gene (reference sequence). CDR3 length equals 15 residues. V shed 6 bases and J shed 0 bases, with 12 bases lying between them. CDR3 region: CASRPTDLAKNIQYF. The CDR3 coding sequence is TGTGCCAGTAGGCCCACAGACCTAGCCAAAAACATTCAGTACTTC.

This clonotype was recorded many times. The CDR3 is CASSFGSYEQYF. The CDR3 bases are TGTGCCAGCAGTTTTGGCAGCTACGAGCAGTACTTC. The chain recombines TRBV12-3 or TRBV12-4 with TRBJ2-7; D is uncertain. There are 12 residues in the CDR3. V was cut by 3 bases and J by 3 bases, with 6 bases left in between.

This clonotype has a count of ten or more. This sequence joins TRBV5-6 and TRBJ2-7; D call uncertain. This CDR3 has 12 residues. Between the trimmed V and J ends, which lost 4 bases and 6 bases, there was a span of 11 bases. Germline lookup yields CDR1 SGHDT and CDR2 YYEEEE. In DNA form, the CDR3 reads TGTGCCAGCAGCACGTGGGGTCGCGAGCAGTACTTC. Translation: CASSTWGREQYF.

This chain links TRBV10-3 with TRBJ2-1, with D maybe TRBD1 (6 bases). Trimming removed 0 bases at V and 2 bases at J, with 11 bases between. Germline CDR1 reads ENHRY; CDR2 reads SYGVKD. The CDR3 totals 16 residues. The CDR3 is CAISESGRGTYNEQFF. The DNA of the CDR3 is TGTGCCATCAGTGAGTCGGGCAGGGGAACCTACAATGAGCAGTTCTTC.

This clonotype appeared many times. This chain joins TRBV5-4 and TRBJ2-3; D ambiguous. The CDR3 is 12 amino acids. The germline gives CDR1 SGHNT, CDR2 YYREEE (reference sequence). Trimming pared 2 bases from V and 6 bases from J, leaving 7 bases between. This CDR3 is CASSFGSDTQYF. In nucleotides, the CDR3 is TGTGCCAGCAGCTTTGGGTCCGATACGCAGTATTTT.

The table lists this clonotype with a few counts. This clone may be a read error of a much larger clone one base away. The J gene is TRBJ2-7, the V gene TRBV5-5, with 7 bases identical to TRBD2. Per germline, CDR1 SGHKS and CDR2 YYEKEE (reference sequence). The CDR3 extends over 13 amino acids. The CDR3: CVSSGGTNLEQYF. The CDR3 DNA reads as TGTGTCAGCAGCGGCGGGACTAATCTCGAGCAGTACTTC.

This clonotype has at least ten counts. A read error may account for a junction end that differs from germline. The chain employs TRBV20-1 and TRBJ1-1; D perhaps matches TRBD1 (5 bases). The germline V gene encodes CDR1 DFQATT and CDR2 SNEGSKA (reference sequence). The CDR3 covers 14 residues. DNA for the CDR3: TGCAGTGCTAGGCTCACCCAGGGAAACACTGAAGTTTTCTTT. Protein sequence: CSARLTQGNTEVFF.

Ten or more counts support this clonotype. The chain recombines TRBV5-5 with TRBJ1-2; 7 bases line up with TRBD1. V was pared by 4 bases and J by 8 bases, with 20 bases of the junction left unmatched. Germline CDR1 and CDR2: SGHKS and YYEKEE (reference sequence). The CDR3 is 17 residues long. The CDR3 reads CASSPELFSGGPRGYTF. In DNA, the CDR3 is TGTGCCAGCAGCCCTGAGTTATTTTCAGGGGGACCACGAGGCTACACCTTC.

This clonotype was detected ten times or more. The chain has TRBV24-1 and TRBJ1-4, with D possibly being TRBD1 (5 bases). Germline values: CDR1 KGHDR, CDR2 SFDVKD. This CDR3 is 13 amino acids long. With 8 bases removed from V and 0 bases from J, the gap between germline ends came to 6 bases. The CDR3 sequence is CATMDTTNEKLFF. The CDR3 region has the DNA TGTGCCACCATGGACACAACTAATGAAAAACTGTTTTTT.

This clonotype turned up a few times. The V gene is TRBV7-2, the J gene TRBJ2-1; no reliable D call. The V gene lost 4 bases and the J gene lost 8 bases, with 12 bases spanning the gap. Looked up from germline, CDR1 is SGHTA and CDR2 is FQGNSA. The CDR3 consists of 13 residues. The CDR3 sequence is CASSSTMGYEQFF. CDR3 nucleotide sequence: TGTGCCAGCAGCTCGACCATGGGATATGAGCAGTTCTTC.

This chain joins TRBV7-3 and TRBJ1-2; the D is unclear. V was shortened by 5 bases and J by 5 bases, with 18 bases between the two germline ends. This CDR3 has 15 residues. Per germline, CDR1 SGHTA and CDR2 FQGTGA. CDR3 sequence (DNA): TGTGCCAGCAGCCCCCACTCCAAAGACGGATATGGCTACACCTTC. It translates to CASSPHSKDGYGYTF.